A single sample gave rise to the 10 T cell receptor beta chains below, sequenced in a study of T cell repertoires in cytomegalovirus infection. Antigens of these TCRs are unknown. TCRdb recomputed calls from the reads with MiXCR, one row per CDR3 protein. Here the sample spans hundreds of thousands of distinct CDR3 sequences, approximately 46% being singletons. The input for sequencing was cultured PBMCs, taken from culture after CMV antigen stimulation. These receptor sequences come from a human donor in good health (CMV status not recorded). Some clones in this sample may be carry-over from other donors' samples.

V gene TRBV7-2 combines with J gene TRBJ2-1, with D maybe TRBD1 (7 bases). Trimming stripped 5 bases from V and 5 bases from J, with 28 bases between. Germline lookup yields CDR1 SGHTA and CDR2 FQGNSA. The CDR3 is made up of 19 amino acids. DNA of the CDR3: TGTGCCAGCAGCCCGAGGGGCCCGACAGGGAATCGGGAGAACAATGAGCAGTTCTTC. Protein sequence: CASSPRGPTGNRENNEQFF.

V and J are TRBV7-2 and TRBJ1-5; D ambiguous. V was cut by 5 bases and J by 1 base, with 18 bases left in between. The CDR3 is 17 residues long. Germline values: CDR1 SGHTA, CDR2 FQGNSA. The CDR3 spells CASSPRPTWSSNQPQHF. The DNA of the CDR3 is TGTGCCAGCAGCCCCCGTCCGACTTGGTCGAGCAATCAGCCCCAGCATTTT.

The rearrangement joins TRBV7-6 to TRBJ1-2; TRBD1 is a possible D gene (5 bases). The V gene's germline CDR1 is SGHVS and CDR2 FNYEAQ. The length of the CDR3 is 16 residues. V gave up 3 bases and J gave up 0 bases, with 14 bases separating them. CDR3 amino acids: CASSFGGTLANYGYTF. The CDR3, as DNA: TGTGCCAGCAGCTTCGGAGGGACCCTCGCTAACTATGGCTACACCTTC.

The chain joins TRBV6-1 to TRBJ2-2; unclear D gene. Germline CDR1 is MNHNS and CDR2 is SASEGT. The germline V and J ends were trimmed by 3 bases and 6 bases, with 11 bases remaining between them. This CDR3 spans 14 amino acids. The CDR3 is CASSDGWLAGELFF. In DNA, the CDR3 is TGTGCCAGCAGTGATGGTTGGCTGGCCGGGGAGCTGTTTTTT.

This clonotype showed up just once. The genes are TRBV4-1 and TRBJ1-2; D not certain. The V and J ends lost 0 bases and 0 bases respectively, with 11 bases between them. CDR3 size: 16 residues. The germline gives CDR1 MGHRA, CDR2 YSYEKL. The CDR3 spells CASSQDWPGANYGYTF. The CDR3 region has the DNA TGCGCCAGCAGCCAAGATTGGCCCGGGGCTAACTATGGCTACACCTTC.

CDR3 protein: CASSTSGTPVYF. The CDR3 DNA sequence: TGTGCCAGCAGTACCTCCGGGACCCCCGTGTACTTC. The V call is TRBV6-1, the J call TRBJ2-7; D could derive from TRBD1 or TRBD2 (5 bases each). V was trimmed by 5 bases and J by 12 bases, leaving 17 bases between them. The V gene's germline CDR1 is MNHNS and CDR2 SASEGT. There are 12 residues in the CDR3.

A few counts support this clonotype. V usage is TRBV7-8 and J usage is TRBJ1-2, with TRBD1 matching 9 bases. J gave up 4 bases and V 4 bases, and 13 bases lay outside the gene matches. Germline V gene lookup returns CDR1 SGHVS and CDR2 FQNEAQ. The CDR3 loop spans 17 amino acids. This CDR3 is CASSSRFFPDRGYGYTF. DNA of the CDR3: TGTGCCAGCAGCTCGAGATTTTTTCCGGACAGGGGCTATGGCTACACCTTC. Full variable domain (missing parts from reference TRBV7-8 and TRBJ1-2): GAGVSQSPRYKVAKRGQDVALRCDPISGHVSLFWYQQALGQGPEFLTYFQNEAQLDKSGLPSDRFFAERPEGSVSTLKIQRTQQEDSAVYLCASSSRFFPDRGYGYTFGSGTRLTVV.

This clonotype was seen ten or more times. The chain has TRBV7-2 and TRBJ2-3; possibly TRBD2 for D (7 bases). V lost 4 bases, J lost 6 bases, and 14 bases lay in between. The length of the CDR3 is 14 residues. Germline values: CDR1 SGHTA, CDR2 FQGNSA. Here the CDR3 reads CASSSPRGADTQYF. Here the CDR3 DNA reads TGTGCCAGCAGCTCACCCCGGGGGGCTGATACGCAGTATTTT.

On this clonotype: Relative to the germline gene, one junction end is altered; a read error may explain this. CDR3 sequence: CASSFGQRSNYGYAF. Here the CDR3 DNA reads TGTGCCAGCAGCTTCGGACAGAGATCTAACTATGGCTACGCCTTC. The J gene is TRBJ1-2, the V gene TRBV7-2, with D possibly matching TRBD1 (6 bases). The CDR3 consists of 15 residues. From germline, CDR1 is SGHTA and CDR2 FQGNSA.

The rearrangement uses TRBV7-2 and TRBJ1-1; D may be TRBD1 (5 bases). Looked up from germline, CDR1 is SGHTA and CDR2 is FQGNSA. CDR3 length: 13 amino acids. Trimming took 8 bases from V and 1 from J, leaving 11 bases between them. The CDR3 nucleotides are TGTGCCAGCCGCGGAAGGGGGAACACTGAAGCTTTCTTT. Translation: CASRGRGNTEAFF.